This T cell receptor (beta chain) was recovered during a study of cytomegalovirus exposure and HLA in healthy donors. Looked up from germline, CDR1 is MNHNS and CDR2 is SASEGT. The CDR3 spans 14 residues. V lost 7 bases to trimming and J lost 5 bases, with 18 bases between them. PCR was performed using 60 Vbeta and 13 Jbeta primers. Measured with immunoSEQ multiplex PCR; TCRdb has only the in-frame clones, and not every one. The repertoire holds 180,000 or so clones, approximately 84% seen once, with roughly 3% in the top ten. The chain combines TRBV6-1 with TRBJ2-7; the D is unclear. The sample consisted of PBMCs. The receptor's source is a female donor in good health and CMV-seronegative. CDR3 sequence: CASNRRGLRNEQYF. In DNA form, the CDR3 reads TGTGCCAGCAACCGTCGCGGCCTGAGAAACGAGCAGTACTTC.